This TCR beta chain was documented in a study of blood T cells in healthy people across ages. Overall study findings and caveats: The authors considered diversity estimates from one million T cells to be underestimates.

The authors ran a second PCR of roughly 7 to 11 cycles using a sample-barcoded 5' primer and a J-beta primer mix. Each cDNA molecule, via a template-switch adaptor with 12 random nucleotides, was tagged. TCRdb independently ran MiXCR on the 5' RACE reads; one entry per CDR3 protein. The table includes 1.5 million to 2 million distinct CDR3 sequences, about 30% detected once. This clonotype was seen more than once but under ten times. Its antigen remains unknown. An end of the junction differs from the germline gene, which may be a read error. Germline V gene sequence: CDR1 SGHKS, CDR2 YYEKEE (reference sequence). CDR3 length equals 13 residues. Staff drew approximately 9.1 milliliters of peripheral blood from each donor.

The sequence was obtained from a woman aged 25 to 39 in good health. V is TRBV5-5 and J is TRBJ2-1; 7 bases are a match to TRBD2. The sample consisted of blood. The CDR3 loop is CASNLSGDNEQFF. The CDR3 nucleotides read TGTGCCAGCAACTTGAGCGGGGACAATGAGCAGTTCTTC. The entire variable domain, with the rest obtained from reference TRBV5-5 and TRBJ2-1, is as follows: DAGVTQSPTHLIKTRGQQVTLRCSPISGHKSVSWYQQVLGQGPQFIFQYYEKEERGRGNFPDRFSARQFPNYSSELNVNALLLGDSALYLCASNLSGDNEQFFGPGTRLTVL.